What follows are 23 T cell receptor beta chains derived from one specimen sequenced in a study of blood T cell repertoires in COVID-19. Repertoires were generated with immunoSEQ multiplex PCR, while TCRdb's copy carries only in-frame clones and drops some. In the table there are about 370,000 clones, around 90% of which are singletons. Specimen: peripheral blood. The receptors shown here come from a woman in her 30s with COVID-19, enrolled during active disease.

The table lists this clone with a few counts. The chain links TRBV9 to TRBJ2-1, with 9 positions matching TRBD2. The V and J ends lost 3 bases and 2 bases, in that order; junction bases with no gene match: 9. The CDR3 totals 17 residues. The germline CDR1 and CDR2 sequences are SGDLS and YYNGEE. This chain's CDR3 is CASSARTASGTYNEQFF. The CDR3 nucleotides read TGTGCCAGCAGCGCCCGGACCGCTAGCGGGACCTACAATGAGCAGTTCTTC.

The chain links TRBV5-1 to TRBJ1-1, with TRBD1 matching over 9 bases. CDR1 SGHRS and CDR2 YFSETQ come from the germline V gene. V was pared by 4 bases and J by 5 bases, with 6 bases of the junction left unmatched. The CDR3 extends over 14 amino acids. CDR3 DNA: TGCGCCAGCAGCCTACAGGGGGCCGAGACTGAAGCTTTCTTT. Protein sequence: CASSLQGAETEAFF.

The chain recombines TRBV10-2 with TRBJ2-5, with a tentative D call TRBD2 (5 bases). The CDR3 is made up of 11 amino acids. Germline V lookup: CDR1 WSHSY, CDR2 SAAADI. V shed 6 bases and J shed 5 bases, with 7 bases lying between them. CDR3: CASRSGETQYF. The CDR3 DNA sequence: TGCGCCAGCAGATCGGGGGAGACCCAGTACTTC.

The chain employs TRBV7-2 and TRBJ2-7, with 8 nucleotides matching TRBD2. The V gene's germline CDR1 is SGHTA and CDR2 FQGNSA. This CDR3 is built from 15 residues. The V segment lost 5 bases and the J segment 1 base; nucleotides outside the gene matches: 7. This CDR3 is CASSPRVAGSYEQYF. As DNA, the CDR3 is TGTGCCAGCAGCCCCCGGGTAGCGGGGTCCTACGAGCAGTACTTC. Combining the CDR3 with reference TRBV7-2 and TRBJ2-7 gives the whole variable domain GAGVSQSPSNKVTEKGKDVELRCDPISGHTALYWYRQSLGQGLEFLIYFQGNSAPDKSGLPSDRFSAERTGGSVSTLTIQRTQQEDSAVYLCASSPRVAGSYEQYFGPGTRLTVT.

The chain has TRBV11-2 and TRBJ2-5, with 7 bases aligning to TRBD1. The CDR3 extends over 17 amino acids. J gave up 1 base and V 5 bases, and 13 bases lay outside the gene matches. Germline CDR1 SGHAT, CDR2 FQNNGV. The CDR3 DNA reads TGTGCCAGCAGCGCCACCCCCCGGGACAGCCCCCAAGAGACCCAGTACTTC. Its translation is CASSATPRDSPQETQYF.

V is TRBV19 and J is TRBJ2-3; possibly TRBD2 for D (6 bases). Germline CDR1 and CDR2: LNHDA and SQIVND (reference sequence). This CDR3 is built from 16 residues. V was trimmed by 5 bases and J by 3 bases, leaving 18 bases between them. CDR3 loop: CASSPGTFSPTDTQYF. Here the CDR3 DNA reads TGTGCCAGTAGTCCAGGGACTTTTTCGCCAACAGATACGCAGTATTTT.

The chain is built from TRBV18 and TRBJ1-4, with D perhaps matching TRBD1 (6 bases). V was trimmed by 1 base and J by 4 bases, leaving 13 bases between them. The CDR3 is 16 amino acids. Germline CDR1 is KGHSH and CDR2 is LQKENI. The CDR3 is CASSPLQGSINEKLFF. The DNA of the CDR3 is TGTGCCAGCTCACCACTGCAGGGGTCGATTAATGAAAAACTGTTTTTT.

The chain employs TRBV19 and TRBJ2-1; 11 nucleotides align to TRBD2. From germline, CDR1 is LNHDA and CDR2 SQIVND (reference sequence). The trim removed 6 bases at V and 8 bases at J, leaving 15 bases unmatched. The CDR3 has 17 amino acids. The CDR3 DNA is TGTGCCAGTAGGCGAAACGTACTAGCGGGGGACGGGGATGAGCAGTTCTTC. Protein product: CASRRNVLAGDGDEQFF.

The chain employs TRBV5-8 and TRBJ2-3; possibly TRBD1 for D (7 bases). This CDR3 has 17 amino acids. The germline gives CDR1 SGHTS, CDR2 YDEGEE. Trimming cost V 2 bases and J 4 bases, with 20 bases left between them. CDR3 coding DNA: TGTGCCAGCAGCTTTCTATACAGGGGAGGTGGTGCAGATACGCAGTATTTT. It encodes CASSFLYRGGGADTQYF.

This chain uses TRBV3-1 (or the pseudogene TRBV3-2) with TRBJ2-4; 13 bases are shared with TRBD2. This CDR3 is 16 amino acids long. V shed 2 bases and J 7 bases; nucleotides not matched to a gene: 5. CDR1 and CDR2 (germline): LGHDT, YNNKEL (reference sequence). The CDR3 spells CASSQIGLAGDNIQYF. The CDR3 DNA reads as TGTGCCAGCAGCCAAATCGGACTAGCGGGAGATAACATTCAGTACTTC.

The chain combines TRBV4-2 with TRBJ1-4, with a tentative D call TRBD1 (5 bases). In germline, CDR1 is LGHNA, CDR2 YNFKEQ. The CDR3 covers 15 residues. Trimming left V 0 bases short and J 8 bases short, with 13 bases between. The DNA for the CDR3 is TGTGCCAGCAGCCAAGATGGAGGGGTTGGGGAAAAACTGTTTTTT. Protein sequence: CASSQDGGVGEKLFF.

V usage is TRBV25-1 and J usage is TRBJ1-2; the D gene is possibly TRBD1 (5 bases). Trimming shortened V by 0 bases and J by 9 bases, and 11 bases separated the two germline ends. Germline V gene sequence: CDR1 MGHDK, CDR2 SYGVNS. The CDR3 sequence is 13 residues long. The CDR3 nucleotides are TGTGCCAGCAGTGAATATGGGACTATGAGCTACACCTTC. Translating gives CASSEYGTMSYTF.

This chain links TRBV28 with TRBJ1-6; D might be TRBD1 (5 bases). Germline V lookup: CDR1 MDHEN, CDR2 SYDVKM. V was pared by 4 bases and J by 8 bases, with 15 bases between. CDR3 length equals 15 residues. The CDR3 here is CASSWGGLRDSPLHF. CDR3 nucleotide sequence: TGTGCCAGCAGTTGGGGGGGACTTAGGGATTCACCCCTCCACTTT.

Regarding this clone: The junction differs from germline at one of its ends, possibly a read error. The V and J genes are TRBV4-2 and TRBJ2-7; 10 bases line up with TRBD1. Germline CDR1 and CDR2: LGHNA and YNFKEQ. The CDR3 runs to 13 residues. CDR3 sequence (DNA): TGTGCCAGCAGCCAAGATGGGACAGGGGCCTTCGTCTTC. This translates into CASSQDGTGAFVF.

V and J are TRBV2 and TRBJ2-7; tentatively, D is TRBD1 (5 bases). CDR1 and CDR2 (germline): SNHLY, FYNNEI. V gave up 9 bases and J gave up 0 bases, with 12 bases separating them. The CDR3 extends over 13 amino acids. CDR3 bases: TGTGCCAGAAGACAGCTTAGCTCCTACGAGCAGTACTTC. Translated: CARRQLSSYEQYF. The variable domain in full, completed from reference TRBV2 and TRBJ2-7, reads EPEVTQTPSHQVTQMGQEVILRCVPISNHLYFYWYRQILGQKVEFLVSFYNNEISEKSEIFDDQFSVERPDGSNFTLKIRSTKLEDSAMYFCARRQLSSYEQYFGPGTRLTVT.

The chain joins TRBV6-4 to TRBJ1-2; 8 nucleotides agree with TRBD1. The CDR3 runs to 15 residues. Germline values: CDR1 MRHNA, CDR2 SNTAGT. Trimming took 1 base from V and 6 from J; bases not matched to a gene: 7. The CDR3 is CASSDFPDRGDGYTF. In nucleotides, the CDR3 is TGTGCCAGCAGTGACTTCCCCGACAGGGGAGATGGCTACACCTTC.

The rearrangement uses TRBV27 and TRBJ2-5; TRBD2 is a possible D gene (5 bases). CDR3 length equals 14 residues. Between the trimmed V and J ends, which lost 0 bases and 5 bases, there was a span of 10 bases. CDR1 MNHEY and CDR2 SMNVEV come from the germline V gene (reference sequence). The CDR3 spells CASSLSGSGETQYF. CDR3 DNA sequence: TGTGCCAGCAGTTTATCAGGGAGTGGGGAGACCCAGTACTTC.

The chain has TRBV6-5 and TRBJ1-2; D is unclear. With 2 bases removed from V and 3 bases from J, the gap between germline ends came to 10 bases. This CDR3 spans 14 amino acids. CDR1 is MNHEY, CDR2 SVGAGI, per germline. CDR3 DNA sequence: TGTGCCAGCAGTTACCGAGGCCGCGACTATGGCTACACCTTC. This translates into CASSYRGRDYGYTF.

The genes are TRBV12-3 or TRBV12-4 and TRBJ2-3, with D tentatively TRBD2 (6 bases). The length of the CDR3 is 13 residues. Trimming took 8 bases from V and 4 from J, leaving 13 bases between them. The CDR3 nucleotides are TGTGCCAGCCTAGCGCGTTACCCAGATACGCAGTATTTT. Protein sequence: CASLARYPDTQYF.

The chain employs TRBV11-1 and TRBJ1-1, with no clear D. V was trimmed by 5 bases and J by 0 bases, leaving 13 bases between them. This CDR3 region has 15 residues. The germline CDR1 and CDR2 sequences are SGHAT and FQDESV (reference sequence). CDR3 sequence reads: CASSRGKLLNTEAFF. The CDR3, as DNA: TGTGCCAGCAGCCGCGGGAAACTTTTGAACACTGAAGCTTTCTTT. The complete variable domain, with remaining parts taken from reference TRBV11-1 and TRBJ1-1, reads EAEVAQSPRYKITEKSQAVAFWCDPISGHATLYWYRQILGQGPELLVQFQDESVVDDSQLPKDRFSAERLKGVDSTLKIQPAELGDSAMYLCASSRGKLLNTEAFFGQGTRLTVV.

J is TRBJ1-1 and V is TRBV5-1, with 7 bases that match TRBD1. V lost 0 bases and J lost 7; bases outside the gene matches: 6. CDR1 and CDR2 from the germline V gene are SGHRS and YFSETQ. This CDR3 is 14 amino acids long. The CDR3 loop is CASSLARGTDEAFF. The CDR3 DNA reads TGCGCCAGCAGCTTGGCCCGAGGGACAGATGAAGCTTTCTTT.

This chain connects TRBV4-3 to TRBJ2-3; D might be TRBD1 (6 bases). The V and J ends lost 2 bases and 3 bases respectively, with 15 bases between them. Germline CDR1 is LGHNA and CDR2 is YSLEER. The CDR3 runs 16 residues. CDR3 nucleotide sequence: TGCGCCAGCAGCCAATATGCTCAGGGGATGACAGATACGCAGTATTTT. Translated: CASSQYAQGMTDTQYF.

This clone was counted a few times. The chain links TRBV6-5 to TRBJ1-4, with a possible D match to TRBD1 (5 bases). The CDR3 totals 15 residues. V was clipped by 6 bases and J by 4 bases, with 15 bases between them. From germline, CDR1 is MNHEY and CDR2 SVGAGI. The CDR3 bases are TGTGCCAGCAGGCCAGCGGGACGGATTAATGAAAAACTGTTTTTT. This sequence encodes CASRPAGRINEKLFF.